This T cell receptor (beta chain) appears in the sequencing data of a study of cytomegalovirus exposure and HLA in healthy donors. Clones were sequenced by immunoSEQ multiplex PCR, and TCRdb holds only the in-frame ones, with some missing. The profile shows some 210,000 clones, 75% to 90% of them singletons. The CDR3 extends over 12 amino acids. V lost 5 bases and J 6 bases, leaving 11 bases between the germline ends. Germline CDR1 reads KGHSH; CDR2 reads LQKENI. The TCR was taken from a woman aged 18-30 years in good health and CMV-seronegative. The specimen sequenced was PBMCs. J is TRBJ2-7 and V is TRBV18; weak D call: TRBD1 (5 bases). The CDR3 nucleotides read TGTGCCAGCTCAGGGCAGGGTGGCGAGCAGTACTTC. It encodes CASSGQGGEQYF. Using reference TRBV18 and TRBJ2-7 for the parts outside the CDR3, the full variable domain is NAGVMQNPRHLVRRRGQEARLRCSPMKGHSHVYWYRQLPEEGLKFMVYLQKENIIDESGMPKERFSAEFPKEGPSILRIQQVVRGDSAAYFCASSGQGGEQYFGPGTRLTVT.